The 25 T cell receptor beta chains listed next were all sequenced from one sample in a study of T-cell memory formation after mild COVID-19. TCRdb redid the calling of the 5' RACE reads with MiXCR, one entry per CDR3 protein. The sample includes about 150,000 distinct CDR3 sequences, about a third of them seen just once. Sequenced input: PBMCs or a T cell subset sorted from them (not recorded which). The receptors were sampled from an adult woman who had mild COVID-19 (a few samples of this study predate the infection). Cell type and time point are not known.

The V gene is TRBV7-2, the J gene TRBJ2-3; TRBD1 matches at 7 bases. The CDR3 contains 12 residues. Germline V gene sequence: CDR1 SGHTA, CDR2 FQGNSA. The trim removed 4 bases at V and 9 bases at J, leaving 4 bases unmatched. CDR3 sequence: CASSSVGQTQYF. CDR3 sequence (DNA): TGTGCCAGCAGCTCGGTGGGACAGACGCAGTATTTT.

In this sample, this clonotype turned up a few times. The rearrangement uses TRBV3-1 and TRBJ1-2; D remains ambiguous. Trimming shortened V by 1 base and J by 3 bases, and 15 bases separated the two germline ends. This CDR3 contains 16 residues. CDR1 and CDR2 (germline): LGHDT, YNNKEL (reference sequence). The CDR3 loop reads CASSQGLGVSYYGYTF. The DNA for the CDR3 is TGTGCCAGCAGCCAAGGTCTGGGTGTTTCATACTATGGCTACACCTTC.

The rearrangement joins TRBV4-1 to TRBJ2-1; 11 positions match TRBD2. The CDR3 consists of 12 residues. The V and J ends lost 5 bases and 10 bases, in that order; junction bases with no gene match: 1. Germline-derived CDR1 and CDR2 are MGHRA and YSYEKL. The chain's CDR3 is CASSGTSGEQFF. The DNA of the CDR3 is TGCGCCAGCAGCGGGACTAGCGGAGAGCAGTTCTTC.

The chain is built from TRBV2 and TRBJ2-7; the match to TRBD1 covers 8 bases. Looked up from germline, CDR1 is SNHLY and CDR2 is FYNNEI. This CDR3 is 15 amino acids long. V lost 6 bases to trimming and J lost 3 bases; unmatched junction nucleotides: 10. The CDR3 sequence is CASRDRVGFRYEQYF. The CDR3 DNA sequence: TGTGCCAGCAGGGACAGGGTAGGGTTCCGCTACGAGCAGTACTTC. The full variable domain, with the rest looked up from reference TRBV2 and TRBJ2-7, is EPEVTQTPSHQVTQMGQEVILRCVPISNHLYFYWYRQILGQKVEFLVSFYNNEISEKSEIFDDQFSVERPDGSNFTLKIRSTKLEDSAMYFCASRDRVGFRYEQYFGPGTRLTVT.

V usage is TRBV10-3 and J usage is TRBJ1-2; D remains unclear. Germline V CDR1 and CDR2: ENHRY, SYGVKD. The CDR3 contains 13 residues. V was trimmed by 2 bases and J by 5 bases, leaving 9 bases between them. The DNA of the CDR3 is TGTGCCATCAGTGAGCAGGACCGGTATGGCTACACCTTC. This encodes CAISEQDRYGYTF.

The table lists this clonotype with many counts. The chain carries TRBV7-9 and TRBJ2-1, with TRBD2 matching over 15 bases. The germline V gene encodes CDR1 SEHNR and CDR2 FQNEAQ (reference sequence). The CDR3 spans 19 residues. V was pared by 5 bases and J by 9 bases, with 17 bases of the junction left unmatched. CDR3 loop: CASSHLETGLAGGAGEQFF. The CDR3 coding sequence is TGTGCCAGCAGCCATTTAGAGACGGGACTAGCGGGGGGAGCTGGTGAGCAGTTCTTC.

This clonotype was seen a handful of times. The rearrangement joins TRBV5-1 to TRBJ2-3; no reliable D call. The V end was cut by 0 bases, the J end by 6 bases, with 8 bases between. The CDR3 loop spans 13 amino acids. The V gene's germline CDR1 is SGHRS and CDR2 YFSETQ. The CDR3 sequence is CASSLAPTDTQYF. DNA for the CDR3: TGCGCCAGCAGCTTGGCTCCCACGGATACGCAGTATTTT.

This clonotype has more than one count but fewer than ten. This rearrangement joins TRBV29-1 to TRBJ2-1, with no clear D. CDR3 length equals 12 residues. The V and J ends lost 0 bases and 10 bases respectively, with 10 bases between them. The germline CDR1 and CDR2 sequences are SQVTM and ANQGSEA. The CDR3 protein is CSVEESGPEQFF. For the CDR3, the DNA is TGCAGCGTTGAAGAGTCCGGCCCCGAGCAGTTCTTC.

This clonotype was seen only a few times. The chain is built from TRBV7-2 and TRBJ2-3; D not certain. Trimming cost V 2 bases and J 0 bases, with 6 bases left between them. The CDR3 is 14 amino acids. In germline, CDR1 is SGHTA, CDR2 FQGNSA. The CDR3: CASSLQVSTDTQYF. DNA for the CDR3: TGTGCCAGCAGCTTACAGGTTAGCACAGATACGCAGTATTTT.

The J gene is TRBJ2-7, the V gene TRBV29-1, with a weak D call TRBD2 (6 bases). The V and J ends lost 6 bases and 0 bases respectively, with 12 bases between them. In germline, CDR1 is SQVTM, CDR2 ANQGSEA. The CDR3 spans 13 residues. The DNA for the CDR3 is TGCAGCGTGGTCCCGGGACTCTCCTACGAGCAGTACTTC. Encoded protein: CSVVPGLSYEQYF.

CDR3 amino acids: CSLQIHYEQYF. In DNA, the CDR3 is TGCAGTCTACAGATTCACTACGAGCAGTACTTC. This rearrangement joins TRBV20-1 to TRBJ2-7; D not certain. Looked up from germline, CDR1 is DFQATT and CDR2 is SNEGSKA (reference sequence). V lost 8 bases to trimming and J lost 3 bases, with 11 bases between them. The CDR3 is made up of 11 amino acids.

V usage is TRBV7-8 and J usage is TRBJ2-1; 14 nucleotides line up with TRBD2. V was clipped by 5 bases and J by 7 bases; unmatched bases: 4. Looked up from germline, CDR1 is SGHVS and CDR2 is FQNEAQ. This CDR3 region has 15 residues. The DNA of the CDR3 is TGTGCCAGCAGCAGACTAGCGGGGGGGTTGAATGAGCAGTTCTTC. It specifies CASSRLAGGLNEQFF.

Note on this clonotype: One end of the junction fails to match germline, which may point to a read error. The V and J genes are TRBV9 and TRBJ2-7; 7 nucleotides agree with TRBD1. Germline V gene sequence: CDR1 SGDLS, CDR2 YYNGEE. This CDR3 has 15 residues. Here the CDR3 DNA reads TGTGCCAGCATCGTAGGGCAGGGGGTAAGCTACGAGCAGTACTTC. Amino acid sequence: CASIVGQGVSYEQYF.

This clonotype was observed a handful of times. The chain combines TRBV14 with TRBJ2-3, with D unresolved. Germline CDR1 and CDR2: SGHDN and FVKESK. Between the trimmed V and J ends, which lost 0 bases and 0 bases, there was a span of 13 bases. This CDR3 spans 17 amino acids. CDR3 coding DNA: TGTGCCAGCAGCCAAGATTTCGGTTTACCTAGCACAGATACGCAGTATTTT. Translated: CASSQDFGLPSTDTQYF.

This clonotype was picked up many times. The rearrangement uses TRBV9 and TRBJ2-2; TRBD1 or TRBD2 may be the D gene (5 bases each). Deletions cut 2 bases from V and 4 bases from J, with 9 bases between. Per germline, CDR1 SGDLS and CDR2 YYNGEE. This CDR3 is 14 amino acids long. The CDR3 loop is CASSVGTTTGELFF. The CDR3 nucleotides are TGTGCCAGCAGCGTGGGGACGACCACCGGGGAGCTGTTTTTT.

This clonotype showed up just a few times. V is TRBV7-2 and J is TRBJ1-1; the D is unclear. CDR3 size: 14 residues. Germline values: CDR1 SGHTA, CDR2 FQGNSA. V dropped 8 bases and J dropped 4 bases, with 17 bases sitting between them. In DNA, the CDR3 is TGTGCCAGCCTCCTCGTTTCCGGGCGCACTGAAGCTTTCTTT. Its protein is CASLLVSGRTEAFF.

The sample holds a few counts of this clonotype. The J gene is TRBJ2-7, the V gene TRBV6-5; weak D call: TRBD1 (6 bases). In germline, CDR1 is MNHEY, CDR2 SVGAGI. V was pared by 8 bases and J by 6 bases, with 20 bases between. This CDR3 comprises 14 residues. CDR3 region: CASRTDYSSREQYF. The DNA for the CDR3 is TGTGCCAGCCGGACAGACTATTCTTCTCGCGAGCAGTACTTC.

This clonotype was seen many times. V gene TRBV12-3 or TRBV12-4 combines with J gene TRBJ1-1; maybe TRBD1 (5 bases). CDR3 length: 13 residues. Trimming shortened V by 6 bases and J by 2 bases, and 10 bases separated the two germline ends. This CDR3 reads CASSSGPNTEAFF. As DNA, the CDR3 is TGTGCCAGCAGCTCGGGACCCAACACTGAAGCTTTCTTT.

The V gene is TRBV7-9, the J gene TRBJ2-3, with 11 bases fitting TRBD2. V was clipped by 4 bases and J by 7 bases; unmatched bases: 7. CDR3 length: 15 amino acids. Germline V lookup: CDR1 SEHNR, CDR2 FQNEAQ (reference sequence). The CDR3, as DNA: TGTGCCAGCAGCTCGACTAGCGGGGAAGTTCATACGCAGTATTTT. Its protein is CASSSTSGEVHTQYF.

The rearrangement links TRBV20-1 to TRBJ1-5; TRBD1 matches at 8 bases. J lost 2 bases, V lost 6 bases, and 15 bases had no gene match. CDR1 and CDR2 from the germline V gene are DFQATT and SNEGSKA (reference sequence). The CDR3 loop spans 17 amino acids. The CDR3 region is CSARIQGAMGRNQPQHF. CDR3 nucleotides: TGCAGTGCCCGGATTCAGGGGGCCATGGGCCGCAATCAGCCCCAGCATTTT.

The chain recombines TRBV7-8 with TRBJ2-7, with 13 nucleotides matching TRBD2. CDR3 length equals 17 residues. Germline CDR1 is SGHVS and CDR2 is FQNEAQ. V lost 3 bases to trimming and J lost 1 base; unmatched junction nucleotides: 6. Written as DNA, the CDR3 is TGTGCCAGCAGCTTTACTAGCGGGGGGGCCGCGTCCTACGAGCAGTACTTC. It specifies CASSFTSGGAASYEQYF.

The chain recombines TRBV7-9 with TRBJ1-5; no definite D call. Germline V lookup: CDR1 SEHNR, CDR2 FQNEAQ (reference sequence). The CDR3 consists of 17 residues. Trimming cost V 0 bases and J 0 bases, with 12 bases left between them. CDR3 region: CASSLAQPGDSNQPQHF. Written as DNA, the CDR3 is TGTGCCAGCAGCTTAGCGCAACCGGGCGATAGCAATCAGCCCCAGCATTTT.

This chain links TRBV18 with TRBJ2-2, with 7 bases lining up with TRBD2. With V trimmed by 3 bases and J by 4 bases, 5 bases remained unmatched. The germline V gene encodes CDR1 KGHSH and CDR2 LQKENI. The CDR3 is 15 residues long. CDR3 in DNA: TGTGCCAGCTCACCCTCACTAGCGATCACCGGGGAGCTGTTTTTT. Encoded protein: CASSPSLAITGELFF.

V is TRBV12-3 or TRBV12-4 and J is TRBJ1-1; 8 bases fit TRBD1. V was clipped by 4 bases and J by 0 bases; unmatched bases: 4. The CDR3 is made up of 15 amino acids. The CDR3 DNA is TGTGCCAGCAGTTCCCCGGGACAGGTGAACACTGAAGCTTTCTTT. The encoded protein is CASSSPGQVNTEAFF.

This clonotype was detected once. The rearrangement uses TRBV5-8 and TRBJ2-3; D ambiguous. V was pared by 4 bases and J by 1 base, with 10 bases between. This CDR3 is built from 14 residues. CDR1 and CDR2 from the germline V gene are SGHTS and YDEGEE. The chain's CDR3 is CASSTGRGTDTQYF. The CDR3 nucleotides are TGTGCCAGCAGCACCGGGCGCGGCACAGATACGCAGTATTTT. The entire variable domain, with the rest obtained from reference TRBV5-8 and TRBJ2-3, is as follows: EAGVTQSPTHLIKTRGQQATLRCSPISGHTSVYWYQQALGLGLQFLLWYDEGEERNRGNFPPRFSGRQFPNYSSELNVNALELEDSALYLCASSTGRGTDTQYFGPGTRLTVL.